A selection of T cell receptor beta chains follows, all from one sample in a study of identical twins. Via MiXCR, TCRdb re-called the 5' RACE reads, giving one row per CDR3 protein. The sample lists 550,000 to 800,000 distinct CDR3 sequences; under 8.5% were seen once. The data were also submitted as part of a second study, on yellow fever vaccine responses in identical twins.

Input material: PBMCs. These receptors were taken from a woman aged 18-29 years in good health. Each CDR3 is given with its conserved first and last residue. D genes are given only for firm matches. The size of a clone is reported for some rows only, either as once, few or many, or as a class for expanded clones.

j_call,v_call,clone_size,d_call,cdr3_length,cdr3_nt,cdr3_aa
TRBJ2-3,TRBV7-8,many,TRBD2,14,TGTGCCAGCAGCCTTAGAGCGGGGGTAGATACGCAGTATTTT,CASSLRAGVDTQYF
TRBJ1-1,TRBV4-1,many,-,14,TGCGCCAGCAGCCAAGCATCACTGAACACTGAAGCTTTCTTT,CASSQASLNTEAFF
TRBJ2-3,TRBV5-1,few,-,14,TGCGCCAGCAGACCCGGTGGACAATTAGATACGCAGTATTTT,CASRPGGQLDTQYF
TRBJ1-2,TRBV29-1,-,-,15,TGCAGCGTTGAAGATCGGACGGAAACCAACTATGGCTACACCTTC,CSVEDRTETNYGYTF
TRBJ2-5,TRBV5-1,-,TRBD1,15,TGCGCCAGCAGCTCCGGGACAGGGGGCTGGGAGACCCAGTACTTC,CASSSGTGGWETQYF
TRBJ2-1,TRBV11-2,many,-,16,TGTGCCAGCAGCCAAGGCGTAGCGTTCTCCTACAATGAGCAGTTCTTC,CASSQGVAFSYNEQFF
TRBJ2-1,TRBV24-1,-,-,16,TGTGCCACCAGTGACCAAACACCTCGCTCCTACAATGAGCAGTTCTTC,CATSDQTPRSYNEQFF
TRBJ1-2,TRBV15,-,-,16,TGTGCCACCAGCAGAGATGGGGGGATAGTGAGCTATGGCTACACCTTC,CATSRDGGIVSYGYTF
TRBJ2-1,TRBV12-3/TRBV12-4,-,TRBD2,15,TGTGCCAGCACTTCCCTAGCGGGAGGGTTTGATGAGCAGTTCTTC,CASTSLAGGFDEQFF
TRBJ2-2,TRBV29-1,-,TRBD2,17,TGCAGCGCAGGGAAGGGGAGCGGGAGGGCCTACACCGGGGAGCTGTTTTTT,CSAGKGSGRAYTGELFF
TRBJ2-2,TRBV5-1,-,-,13,TGCGCCAGCAGCTTGGCCACCCGGGGAGTGCTGTTTTTT,CASSLATRGVLFF
TRBJ1-2,TRBV12-3/TRBV12-4,many,TRBD1,16,TGTGCCAGCAGTCTTTTACCCGGGACAGGTTCGCTTGGCTACACCTTC,CASSLLPGTGSLGYTF
TRBJ2-2,TRBV20-1,-,-,18,TGCAGTGCTAGGTACCGATTTCGGGCAGAGAGTAACACCGGGGAGCTGTTTTTT,CSARYRFRAESNTGELFF
TRBJ2-5,TRBV11-2,-,TRBD1,14,TGTGCCAGCAGCTTACAGGGGGTGGGAGAGACCCAGTACTTC,CASSLQGVGETQYF
TRBJ1-1,TRBV10-3,many,-,13,TGTGCCACCGCGGACAGCATGAACACTGAAGCTTTCTTT,CATADSMNTEAFF
TRBJ2-5,TRBV29-1,few,TRBD1,19,TGCAGCACGTGGGGGCGCATCGGGACAGGGGCGGTCCGAGGAGAGACCCAGTACTTC,CSTWGRIGTGAVRGETQYF
TRBJ1-5,TRBV4-1,many,-,16,TGCGCCAGCAGCCAGGTGCTACAAGGCCTCGGTCAGCCCCAGCATTTT,CASSQVLQGLGQPQHF
TRBJ2-5,TRBV5-1,-,-,11,TGCGCCACCCAAAACGAGGAGACCCAGTACTTC,CATQNEETQYF
TRBJ2-2,TRBV11-2,few,TRBD2,18,TGTGCCAGCAGCTTAGACATCCGCCGGCTAGCGGACACCGGGGAGCTGTTTTTT,CASSLDIRRLADTGELFF
TRBJ2-1,TRBV20-1,-,-,13,TGCAGTCCCCGGGGGAACTCCTACAATGAGCAGTTCTTC,CSPRGNSYNEQFF
TRBJ2-2,TRBV3-1,many,-,15,TGTGCCAGCAGCCAAGGACGGGGGAACACCGGGGAGCTGTTTTTT,CASSQGRGNTGELFF
TRBJ1-5,TRBV5-8,-,-,14,TGTGCCAGCACCCGGGAGGGGACGCGCCAGCCCCAGCATTTT,CASTREGTRQPQHF
TRBJ2-7,TRBV5-1,-,-,14,TGCGCCAGCGCCCTCTCCCCCGAACCCGGGGAGCAGTACTTC,CASALSPEPGEQYF
TRBJ1-2,TRBV12-3/TRBV12-4,-,-,12,TGTGCCAGTGCGACAGTAAACTATGGCTACACCTTC,CASATVNYGYTF
TRBJ1-1,TRBV5-6,many,-,12,TGTGCCAGCAGCTTGGGACCGGGGCCTGCTTTCTTT,CASSLGPGPAFF
TRBJ2-5,TRBV18,-,TRBD1,14,TGTGCCAGCTCAGGGGACAGAACCCAAGAGACCCAGTACTTC,CASSGDRTQETQYF
TRBJ2-1,TRBV5-1,many,-,15,TGCGCCACCCGACCAGGGCAGAGCTCCTACAATGAGCAGTTCTTC,CATRPGQSSYNEQFF
TRBJ2-7,TRBV29-1,-,-,15,TGCAGCGTAAAGCAATCCGGGACCACCACCTACGAGCAGTACTTC,CSVKQSGTTTYEQYF
TRBJ2-1,TRBV4-1,few,-,15,TGCGCCAGCAGCCAAGCCCTACAGGGTTTGGATGAGCAGTTCTTC,CASSQALQGLDEQFF
TRBJ2-5,TRBV29-1,many,TRBD1,14,TGCAGCGTTCAAGACAGGGGGAAGAGGGAGACCCAGTACTTC,CSVQDRGKRETQYF
TRBJ1-6,TRBV12-3/TRBV12-4,few,-,14,TGTGCCAGCAGTTTAAAGGCAGGCAATTCACCCCTCCACTTT,CASSLKAGNSPLHF